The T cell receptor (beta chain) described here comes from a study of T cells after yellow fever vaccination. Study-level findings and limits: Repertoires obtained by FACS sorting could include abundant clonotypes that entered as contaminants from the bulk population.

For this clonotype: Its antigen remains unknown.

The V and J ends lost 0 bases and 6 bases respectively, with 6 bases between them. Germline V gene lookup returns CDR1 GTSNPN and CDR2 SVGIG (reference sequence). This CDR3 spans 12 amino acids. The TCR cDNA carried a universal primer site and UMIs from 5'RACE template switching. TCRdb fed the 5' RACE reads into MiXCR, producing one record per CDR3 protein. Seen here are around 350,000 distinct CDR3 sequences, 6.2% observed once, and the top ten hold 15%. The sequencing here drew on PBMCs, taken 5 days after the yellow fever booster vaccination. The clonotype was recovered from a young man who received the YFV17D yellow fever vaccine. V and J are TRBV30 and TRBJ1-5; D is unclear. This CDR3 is CAWSVGGQPQHF. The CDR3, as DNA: TGTGCCTGGAGTGTAGGTGGTCAGCCCCAGCATTTT.